This T cell receptor beta chain was sequenced during a study of cytotoxic CD8 clonotypes in ibrutinib-treated CLL. This CDR3 has 15 residues. Trimming at V came to 1 base and at J to 5 bases, leaving 6 bases not matched to a gene. The germline gives CDR1 LNHNV, CDR2 YYDKDF (reference sequence). Generated by immunoSEQ multiplex PCR, the TCRdb table keeps only in-frame clones and is missing some. The repertoire consists of 330,000 or so clones, with under 70% occurring once and the leading ten covering 6.3%. The sequencing used PBMCs, collected after 36 months of ibrutinib treatment. This TCR came from a human donor with chronic lymphocytic leukemia. V usage is TRBV15 and J usage is TRBJ1-1, with 8 nucleotides matching TRBD1. The CDR3 here is CATSRAPTGATEAFF. CDR3 nucleotides: TGTGCCACCAGCAGAGCACCGACAGGGGCGACTGAAGCTTTCTTT. Complete variable domain (other parts from reference TRBV15 and TRBJ1-1): DAMVIQNPRYQVTQFGKPVTLSCSQTLNHNVMYWYQQKSSQAPKLLFHYYDKDFNNEADTPDNFQSRRPNTSFCFLDIRSPGLGDTAMYLCATSRAPTGATEAFFGQGTRLTVV.